These T cell receptor beta chains were read from a single sample in a study of shared clonotypes between healthy human individuals. Only in-frame clones appear in the TCRdb table, and some are missing; sequencing was by immunoSEQ multiplex PCR. This table has about half a million clones, approximately 84% appearing once. The sequencing input was PBMCs. These receptors were collected from a woman aged 35 to 49 in good health. Some clones in this sample may be carry-over from other donors' samples. Both conserved end residues are part of each CDR3. D genes are given only for firm matches. Clone size is not always given. Where it is, it says once, few, many or a class for expanded clones.

CDR3	DNA	size	D	V	J
CASSGEFYEQYF	TGTGCCAGCAGTGGGGAATTTTACGAGCAGTACTTC	-	-	TRBV28	TRBJ2-7
CASSLETGANTEAFF	TGTGCCAGCAGCTTAGAGACAGGGGCGAACACTGAAGCTTTCTTT	once	TRBD1	TRBV7-2	TRBJ1-1
CATSRDLMTGSHYEQYF	TGTGCCACCAGCAGAGATCTTATGACAGGGAGTCACTACGAGCAGTACTTC	-	TRBD1	TRBV15	TRBJ2-7
CASVISGRFDEQFF	TGTGCCAGCGTTATCTCGGGACGCTTTGATGAGCAGTTCTTC	-	-	TRBV2	TRBJ2-1
CASSVGLNYEQYF	TGTGCCAGCAGCGTAGGTCTCAATTACGAGCAGTACTTC	-	-	TRBV9	TRBJ2-7
CASSLVGNTEAFF	TGTGCCAGCAGCTTAGTGGGCAACACTGAAGCTTTCTTT	-	-	TRBV7-9	TRBJ1-1
CASSLQGLASYNEQFF	TGCGCCAGCAGCTTACAGGGACTAGCTTCCTACAATGAGCAGTTCTTC	-	TRBD2	TRBV5-1	TRBJ2-1
CASSLNSFTDTQYF	TGTGCCAGCAGCTTAAACTCGTTCACAGATACGCAGTATTTT	-	-	TRBV7-9	TRBJ2-3
CASSLLSQDTEAFF	TGTGCCAGCTCCCTCCTCTCACAGGACACTGAAGCTTTCTTT	-	-	TRBV18	TRBJ1-1
CASSRRADTEAFF	TGTGCCAGCAGCCGACGAGCTGACACTGAAGCTTTCTTT	-	-	TRBV7-3	TRBJ1-1
CATGPRGYGYTF	TGTGCCACCGGCCCGAGGGGCTATGGCTACACCTTC	few	-	TRBV6-1	TRBJ1-2
CASSQEDRSYDEQFF	TGCGCCAGCAGCCAAGAGGACAGATCCTACGATGAGCAGTTCTTC	once	-	TRBV4-3	TRBJ2-1
CASSLNREINTIYF	TGTGCCAGCAGCTTAAACCGGGAAATCAACACCATATATTTT	-	-	TRBV5-8	TRBJ1-3
CASKPGGYSNQPQHF	TGTGCCAGTAAACCAGGGGGCTATAGCAATCAGCCCCAGCATTTT	-	TRBD1	TRBV19	TRBJ1-5
CASSDGNNEQFF	TGCGCCAGCAGCGACGGGAACAATGAGCAGTTCTTC	-	-	TRBV5-1	TRBJ2-1
CASSSRGSETQYF	TGCGCCAGCAGCAGCAGGGGGTCAGAGACCCAGTACTTC	once	TRBD1	TRBV5-1	TRBJ2-5
CASSLPLAWGGGEQFF	TGTGCCAGCAGCTTGCCCCTAGCGTGGGGAGGGGGTGAGCAGTTCTTC	few	-	TRBV5-4	TRBJ2-1
CASSFGLAGYSYEQYF	TGTGCCAGCAGCTTTGGACTAGCGGGTTATTCCTACGAGCAGTACTTC	-	TRBD2	TRBV7-9	TRBJ2-7
CASSQGLTGNTEAFF	TGCGCCAGTAGCCAAGGCCTTACAGGTAACACTGAAGCTTTCTTT	-	-	TRBV4-1	TRBJ1-1
CASSLEGGTYNEQFF	TGTGCCAGCAGCTTAGAAGGGGGCACCTACAATGAGCAGTTCTTC	many	TRBD1	TRBV7-8	TRBJ2-1
CSVEQGSGANVLTF	TGCAGCGTAGAACAGGGGTCTGGGGCCAACGTCCTGACTTTC	-	TRBD1	TRBV29-1	TRBJ2-6
CASSLALAPQETQYF	TGCGCCAGCAGCTTGGCACTAGCGCCCCAAGAGACCCAGTACTTC	-	TRBD2	TRBV5-1	TRBJ2-5
CASSPNGVGATGELFF	TGTGCCAGCAGCCCAAATGGGGTGGGGGCCACCGGGGAGCTGTTTTTT	-	-	TRBV7-6	TRBJ2-2
CASSSKGTSNYEQYF	TGTGCCAGCAGTTCCAAAGGGACTAGCAACTACGAGCAGTACTTC	many	TRBD2	TRBV27	TRBJ2-7
CASGRTSGGLKYF	TGTGCTAGTGGCCGGACTAGCGGGGGACTGAAGTATTTT	-	TRBD2	TRBV12-5	TRBJ2-3
CASRGISGEKLFF	TGTGCCAGCAGGGGCATATCAGGTGAAAAACTGTTTTTT	many	-	TRBV28	TRBJ1-4
CASSLVQGTYEQYF	TGTGCCAGCAGCTTAGTCCAGGGCACCTACGAGCAGTACTTC	-	-	TRBV7-9	TRBJ2-7
CASSTRTPGSTEAFF	TGTGCCAGCAGTACCCGGACACCCGGCTCCACTGAAGCTTTCTTT	-	-	TRBV28	TRBJ1-1
CASSLFQGNTEAFF	TGTGCCAGCAGCCTTTTCCAGGGGAACACTGAAGCTTTCTTT	-	-	TRBV27	TRBJ1-1
CASSGGGNRDTQYF	TGCGCCAGCAGTGGGGGAGGGAATAGAGATACGCAGTATTTT	-	TRBD2	TRBV10-2	TRBJ2-3
CASSPGTGGAFF	TGTGCCAGCAGCCCGGGGACAGGGGGTGCTTTCTTT	once	TRBD1	TRBV7-9	TRBJ1-1
CASSITGAGTEAFF	TGTGCCAGTAGTATCACGGGGGCTGGGACTGAAGCTTTCTTT	many	-	TRBV19	TRBJ1-1
CASSLSASGSVYEQYF	TGTGCCAGCAGTTTATCGGCTAGCGGGAGTGTCTACGAGCAGTACTTC	-	TRBD2	TRBV27	TRBJ2-7
CASSPAIGGNQPQHF	TGTGCCAGCAGCCCCGCTATAGGCGGCAATCAGCCCCAGCATTTT	-	-	TRBV28	TRBJ1-5
CASSEYVWDTEASF	TGTGCCAGCAGTGAATATGTATGGGACACTGAAGCTTCCTTT	once	-	TRBV25-1	TRBJ1-1
CASSLLAGSSYNEQFF	TGTGCCAGCAGCTTACTGGCGGGTAGCTCCTACAATGAGCAGTTCTTC	-	-	TRBV7-2	TRBJ2-1
CASSLDLNSYEQYF	TGTGCCAGCAGCTTAGACCTTAATTCATACGAGCAGTACTTC	-	-	TRBV7-9	TRBJ2-7